This is a list of T cell receptor beta chains from one sample in a study of neurological immune-mediated disorders. Each CDR3 protein is one row after TCRdb ran MiXCR on the 5' RACE reads. Of some 28,000 distinct CDR3 sequences in the sample, less than 8.5% were seen once. Specimen: PBMCs. The receptors were gathered from a woman in her fifties or sixties in good health. Both conserved end residues are part of each CDR3. Each record gives: J gene, V gene, D gene, clone size, CDR3 protein, CDR3 DNA. A D gene is named only where the DNA matches it firmly. Size values are once, few and many counts, or a class for expanded clones, and some rows have none.

TRBJ2-2 TRBV6-6 - many CASSFADGNTGELFF TGTGCCAGCAGTTTCGCGGACGGGAACACCGGGGAGCTGTTTTTT
TRBJ2-3 TRBV5-5 - - CASSSTPTGADTQYF TGTGCCAGCAGCTCAACCCCGACTGGCGCTGATACGCAGTATTTT
TRBJ1-5 TRBV4-3 TRBD1 many CASSQEFDRGLGMSNQPQHF TGCGCCAGCAGCCAAGAATTTGACAGGGGCCTCGGGATGAGCAATCAGCCCCAGCATTTT
TRBJ2-1 TRBV20-1 - many CSAGTGIPYNEQFF TGCAGTGCCGGGACCGGGATACCCTACAATGAGCAGTTCTTC
TRBJ2-5 TRBV20-1 - many CSARLSYQETQYF TGCAGTGCTAGACTTTCGTACCAAGAGACCCAGTACTTC
TRBJ2-3 TRBV20-1 - many CSASGLTDTQYF TGCAGTGCTAGCGGTCTCACAGATACGCAGTATTTT
TRBJ1-5 TRBV6-2/TRBV6-3 - many CASSYRQSYNQPQHF TGTGCCAGCAGTTATCGACAGAGCTACAATCAGCCCCAGCATTTT
TRBJ1-6 TRBV20-1 TRBD1 many CSARDRQGTSPLHF TGCAGTGCTAGAGATCGACAGGGGACTTCACCCCTCCACTTT
TRBJ2-5 TRBV5-1 TRBD2 many CASSSGGGGTQYF TGCGCCAGCAGCTCCGGAGGCGGGGGGACCCAGTACTTC
TRBJ2-7 TRBV20-1 TRBD2 many CTLKGSTSEPMWEQYF TGCACCTTAAAGGGTTCGACTAGCGAGCCAATGTGGGAGCAGTACTTC
TRBJ2-4 TRBV7-2 TRBD1 many CASSSRTGSVIQYF TGTGCCAGCAGCTCCCGGACAGGGAGCGTCATTCAGTACTTC
TRBJ2-7 TRBV20-1 TRBD2 many CSAMRGGYEQYF TGCAGTGCTATGCGGGGGGGCTACGAGCAGTACTTC
TRBJ2-1 TRBV30 TRBD2 once CAWSSGLVYNEQFF TGTGCCTGGAGTTCGGGACTAGTTTACAATGAGCAGTTCTTC
TRBJ1-5 TRBV20-1 - many CSARGGGQPQHF TGCAGTGCTAGAGGGGGGGGCCAGCCCCAGCATTTT